Listed below are T cell receptor beta chains from one sample, sequenced in a study of cytomegalovirus exposure and HLA in healthy donors. The protocol was immunoSEQ multiplex PCR, while the TCRdb copy is restricted to in-frame clones and leaves out a portion. The table lists approximately 140,000 clones, 70% to 90% of them singletons, with just under 8% in the top ten. The specimen sequenced was PBMCs. These receptor sequences come from a woman aged 18-29 years in good health and CMV-seropositive. Both conserved end residues are part of each CDR3. The D gene is left open where the match is weak. A clone size is listed for some rows: how often the clone was seen (once, few, many), or a class if it is expanded.

few	TRBV10-3	TRBJ1-2	TRBD1	TGTGCCATCAGTGAAGGGACAGGGCCCTCCAAGACCTTC	CAISEGTGPSKTF
.	TRBV7-2	TRBJ2-1	.	TGTGCCAGCAGCTTAACACTAGGGGAGGTGGAGCAGTTCTTC	CASSLTLGEVEQFF
.	TRBV5-4	TRBJ2-4	.	TGTGCCAGCAGCTTGCCGGGGGACAAAAACATTCAGTACTTC	CASSLPGDKNIQYF
.	TRBV28	TRBJ2-7	.	TGTGCCAGCAGTCTACTAGGTACAGGGCAAGCCTACGAGCAGTACTTC	CASSLLGTGQAYEQYF
.	TRBV7-9	TRBJ2-2	.	TGTGCCAGCAGCTTATCAGGGGTGAACACCGGGGAGCTGTTTTTT	CASSLSGVNTGELFF
few	TRBV28	TRBJ1-2	TRBD1	TGTGCCAGCAGTTTAACCCTAGGACAGGGCCACTATGGCTACACCTTC	CASSLTLGQGHYGYTF
.	TRBV5-1	TRBJ2-5	.	TGCGCCAGCAGCTTGGAGGGACTCCCTGGGGAGACCCAGTACTTC	CASSLEGLPGETQYF
.	TRBV5-4	TRBJ1-1	.	TGTGCCAGCAGCTTGGAGACAGCCCGCAGCCCTGAAGCTTTCTTT	CASSLETARSPEAFF
.	TRBV7-9	TRBJ2-7	.	TGTGCCAGCAGCTTAGGGGCGGGGAGCTCCTACGAGCAGTACTTC	CASSLGAGSSYEQYF
.	TRBV15	TRBJ1-5	.	TGTGCCACCAGCAGAGATGGGGAGGCCGCTCAGCCCCAGCATTTT	CATSRDGEAAQPQHF
.	TRBV7-2	TRBJ2-3	.	TGTGCCAGCATCGGGACTAGCACAGATACGCAGTATTTT	CASIGTSTDTQYF
.	TRBV28	TRBJ1-3	.	TGTGCCAGCACGGTTCCTGGGGGGACTGGAAACACCATATATTTT	CASTVPGGTGNTIYF
.	TRBV5-1	TRBJ2-3	.	TGCGCCAGCAGCTTGTCCAGCGCGGGAGATACGCAGTATTTT	CASSLSSAGDTQYF
few	TRBV27	TRBJ1-5	.	TGTGCCAGCAGTTTAGAGGGCCTCAATCAGCCCCAGCATTTT	CASSLEGLNQPQHF
.	TRBV9	TRBJ1-1	.	TGTGCCAGCAGCGTATACCGAGGTGAAGCTTTCTTT	CASSVYRGEAFF
.	TRBV28	TRBJ1-2	.	TGTGCCAGCAGTTTGAGCATAGACTATGGCTACACCTTC	CASSLSIDYGYTF
few	TRBV7-9	TRBJ1-5	TRBD1	TGTGCCAGCAGCGGTGGGACAGGGCATCAGCCCCAGCATTTT	CASSGGTGHQPQHF
.	TRBV2	TRBJ1-5	.	TGTGCCAGCAGTCGAGTCGGGAGTTTTCAGCCCCAGCATTTT	CASSRVGSFQPQHF
once	TRBV7-8	TRBJ1-6	TRBD1	TGTGCCAGCAGCTTGGGACAGGGAGGGTCACCCCTCCACTTT	CASSLGQGGSPLHF
.	TRBV7-2	TRBJ2-7	TRBD2	TGTGCCAGCAGCCCCACCCTAGCGGGGAACTACGAGCAGTACTTC	CASSPTLAGNYEQYF
.	TRBV6-5	TRBJ1-3	TRBD1	TGTGCCAGCAGTTACACAGGGGCTGGAAACACCATATATTTT	CASSYTGAGNTIYF
.	TRBV5-1	TRBJ2-2	.	TGCGCCAGCAGCATCCTAGATGGGTTCACCGGGGAGCTGTTTTTT	CASSILDGFTGELFF
few	TRBV9	TRBJ1-1	.	TGTGCCAGCAGCGATTTATCCGGGACTCGGGGGAAAGCTTTCTTT	CASSDLSGTRGKAFF
.	TRBV27	TRBJ2-1	.	TGTGCCAGCAGTTCCCTAGCCGCCTACAATGAGCAGTTCTTC	CASSSLAAYNEQFF
.	TRBV27	TRBJ1-4	.	TGTGCCAGCAGCGCAGTCCCAGGGGAATCTTTGTTTTTT	CASSAVPGESLFF
.	TRBV6-5	TRBJ2-7	TRBD2	TGTGCCAGCAGTAACCTAGCGGGGGGGTACGAGCAGTACTTC	CASSNLAGGYEQYF
once	TRBV28	TRBJ2-3	.	TGTGCCAGCAGTTTATTCAGCGGTAGCCTGAACACAGATACGCAGTATTTT	CASSLFSGSLNTDTQYF
.	TRBV28	TRBJ2-2	.	TGTGCCAGCAGTTTGCGGCAGTCGAACACCGGGGAGCTGTTTTTT	CASSLRQSNTGELFF
once	TRBV15	TRBJ2-7	TRBD2	TGTGCCACCAGCCTCCTGGGACTAGGTACCTACGAGCAGTACTTC	CATSLLGLGTYEQYF
.	TRBV11-2	TRBJ1-5	.	TGTGCCAGCAGCCCCGCGGGCCTCAATCAGCCCCAGCATTTT	CASSPAGLNQPQHF
.	TRBV6-6	TRBJ2-7	.	TGTGCCAGCAGCCTAGGAACTAGAAGCGAGCAGTACTTC	CASSLGTRSEQYF
.	TRBV28	TRBJ2-7	.	TGTGCCAGCAGTTTGAATTTTCGGTTCTACGAGCAGTACTTC	CASSLNFRFYEQYF
.	TRBV7-6	TRBJ2-3	TRBD2	TGTGCCAGCAGCTTAGTTCGACTAGCGGGAGTTGGGACAGATACGCAGTATTTT	CASSLVRLAGVGTDTQYF
.	TRBV6-5	TRBJ1-4	TRBD1	TGTGCCAGCAGCTTCGGGACAGAGGGTGAAAAACTGTTTTTT	CASSFGTEGEKLFF
.	TRBV7-6	TRBJ2-7	.	TGTGCCAGCAGCTTAGCGTCGTATTCTGGAACTAGCAATGAGCAGTACTTC	CASSLASYSGTSNEQYF
.	TRBV4-1	TRBJ2-3	.	TGCGCCAGCAGCCAGGCGGGTGGGAGCCCAGATACGCAGTATTTT	CASSQAGGSPDTQYF
.	TRBV19	TRBJ1-5	.	TGTGCCAGCAAAATTGGCCATTTTTCGAATCAGCCCCAGCATTTT	CASKIGHFSNQPQHF
.	TRBV28	TRBJ1-2	.	TGTGCCAGCAGTTTCAGGCGGGGGCAGTCTAACTATGGCTACACCTTC	CASSFRRGQSNYGYTF
.	TRBV19	TRBJ2-7	TRBD2	TGTGCCAGTAGTATCATAGCGGGAGGACCATCCTACGAGCAGTACTTC	CASSIIAGGPSYEQYF
.	TRBV2	TRBJ2-2	TRBD2	TGTGCCAGCATTGGGGGGGGTATTACCGGGGAGCTGTTTTTT	CASIGGGITGELFF
.	TRBV30	TRBJ1-2	.	TGTGCCTGGAGTGCTCAGCAGGTCTATGGCTACACCTTC	CAWSAQQVYGYTF
.	TRBV5-1	TRBJ2-1	.	TGCGCCAGCAGCTTGATTCAGGGGTCCTACAATGAGCAGTTCTTC	CASSLIQGSYNEQFF
.	TRBV7-2	TRBJ2-6	TRBD1	TGTGCCAGCAGCTTATTCGGGGACAGCGTCGTCTCTGGGGCCAACGTCCTGACTTTC	CASSLFGDSVVSGANVLTF
.	TRBV5-1	TRBJ2-3	.	TGCGCCAGCAGCCCTAGCACAGATACGCAGTATTTT	CASSPSTDTQYF
once	TRBV11-2	TRBJ2-7	TRBD2	TGTGCCAGCAGCCACGGCCTAGCGGGGGGACGCGAGCAGTACTTC	CASSHGLAGGREQYF
.	TRBV7-9	TRBJ1-2	.	TGTGCCAGCAGCTTAAGGTCCAGGGAAGGATACACCTTC	CASSLRSREGYTF
.	TRBV9	TRBJ1-6	TRBD1	TGTGCCAGCAGCCCCCCGGCGGGGACAGGGAATAATTCACCCCTCCACTTT	CASSPPAGTGNNSPLHF
few	TRBV6-5	TRBJ2-7	TRBD1	TGTGCCAGCAGTTACGGAGACAGGGCCCACTACGAGCAGTACTTC	CASSYGDRAHYEQYF
.	TRBV7-2	TRBJ2-1	TRBD2	TGTGCCAGCAGCTTAGAACTAGCGGGGGGAGTCAATGAGCAGTTCTTC	CASSLELAGGVNEQFF
.	TRBV4-3	TRBJ1-2	.	TGCGCCAGCAGCCAAGATGGGGGCTTCAACTATGGCTACACCTTC	CASSQDGGFNYGYTF
.	TRBV9	TRBJ2-3	TRBD2	TGTGCCAGCAGCCCAGGACTAGCGGGGGGGACTTCGGATACGCAGTATTTT	CASSPGLAGGTSDTQYF
.	TRBV6-5	TRBJ2-1	TRBD2	TGTGCCAGCAGCACTAGCGGGACCTACAATGAGCAGTTCTTC	CASSTSGTYNEQFF